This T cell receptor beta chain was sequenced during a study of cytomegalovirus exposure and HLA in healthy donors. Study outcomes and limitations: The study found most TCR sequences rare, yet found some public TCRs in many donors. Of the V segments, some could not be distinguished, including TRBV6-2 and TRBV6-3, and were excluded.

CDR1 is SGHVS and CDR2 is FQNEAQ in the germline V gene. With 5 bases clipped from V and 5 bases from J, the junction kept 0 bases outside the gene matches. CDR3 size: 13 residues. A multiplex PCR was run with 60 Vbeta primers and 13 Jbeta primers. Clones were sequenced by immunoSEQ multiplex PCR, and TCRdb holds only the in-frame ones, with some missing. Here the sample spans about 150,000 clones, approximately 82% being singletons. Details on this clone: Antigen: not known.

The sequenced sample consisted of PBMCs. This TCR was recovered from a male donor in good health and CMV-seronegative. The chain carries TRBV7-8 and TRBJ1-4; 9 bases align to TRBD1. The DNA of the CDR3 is TGTGCCAGCAGCGGGACAGGGAATGAAAAACTGTTTTTT. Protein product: CASSGTGNEKLFF.